This T cell receptor beta chain was profiled in a study of Ad26.COV2.S vaccination and SARS-CoV-2 variants. The treatment is: 15 to 20 received Ad26.COV2.S at low or high dose, single or two shots; several received placebo; per-sample allocation not given. It was on day 63 after the first vaccine or placebo injection that samples were taken. This CDR3 is built from 13 residues. V was clipped by 5 bases and J by 6 bases, with 13 bases between them. Germline-derived CDR1 and CDR2 are SGHTA and FQGNSA. Produced via immunoSEQ multiplex PCR; TCRdb's table is partial and in-frame only. The sample holds fewer than 900,000 clones, roughly 90% seen once.

This chain links TRBV7-2 with TRBJ1-1, with D perhaps TRBD1 (5 bases). The sample consisted of peripheral blood, taken in a trial of Ad26.COV2.S vaccine versus placebo. The receptor was isolated from a person between 18 and 65 years old who received the Ad26.COV2.S COVID-19 vaccine or a placebo. The CDR3 DNA sequence: TGTGCCAGCAGCGGGGGAACGGACCCTGAAGCTTTCTTT. Amino acids: CASSGGTDPEAFF.